Listed here is a single T cell receptor (beta chain). Its antigen is not identified. A read error is possible here, since a much larger clone lies one base away. The CDR3 does not close with the conserved phenylalanine or tryptophan, likely indicating a read error. The CDR3 runs to 14 residues. V was shortened by 5 bases and J by 3 bases, with 13 bases between the two germline ends. The sample belongs to a study of T-cell reconstitution after alpha-beta-depleted transplantation in children. Study-wide results and limits: Expanded clones from the graft, numbering several hundred, reportedly supplied alpha-beta T cells about two months after transplant.

TCRbeta library preparation incorporated unique molecular identifiers. In TCRdb, the PCR reads were re-called with MiXCR into one record per CDR3 protein. Of roughly 400,000 distinct CDR3 sequences in the sample, 43% were seen once. V is TRBV12-3 or TRBV12-4 and J is TRBJ1-1; D is undetermined. This receptor was identified in a girl aged 2 to 9 with aplastic anemia, due to receive a stem cell transplant. The input for sequencing was PBMCs, taken before TCRalphabeta/CD19-depleted stem cell transplant. CDR3 in amino acids: CASSLTYSYTEAFI. The CDR3, as DNA: TGTGCCAGCAGTCTAACCTACAGCTACACTGAAGCTTTCATT.